The entry below gives a single T cell receptor beta chain sequence along with its context. Its antigen is not identified. This record belongs to a study of shared clonotypes between healthy human individuals. Trimming shortened V by 7 bases and J by 4 bases, and 16 bases separated the two germline ends. CDR1 and CDR2 (germline): MNHNS, SASEGT. The CDR3 runs 15 residues. Study-level results: Memory subsets generally showed lower estimated richness than naive subsets.

The assay was immunoSEQ multiplex PCR, and TCRdb's table has in-frame clones only and misses some. The sample gives 500,000 or so clones, 95% to 97% of which show up once; about 0.06% is in the top ten. The source material was naive CD4+ T cells sorted from blood. Described subset: CD45RA+ positively selected. The rearrangement joins TRBV6-1 to TRBJ2-2, with TRBD2 as a possible D gene (6 bases). This receptor was obtained from a woman in her thirties in good health. Here the CDR3 reads CASTGLLVGTGELFF. The CDR3 nucleotides are TGTGCCAGCACCGGACTACTAGTTGGCACCGGGGAGCTGTTTTTT.